The 29 T cell receptor beta chains listed next were all sequenced from one sample in a study of blood T cell repertoires in COVID-19. Assay: immunoSEQ multiplex PCR; the TCRdb copy retains only in-frame clones and omits some. This sample has 130,000 to 150,000 clones; 80% to 90% occur once, and the top ten carry about 2.8%. Sequencing was performed on peripheral blood. The receptors shown here come from a human donor with acute or convalescent COVID-19. The donor label of this sample is uncertain.

CDR3 sequence: CASSSQQGRNEKLFF. The DNA of the CDR3 is TGTGCCAGCAGTTCACAACAGGGTCGGAATGAAAAACTGTTTTTT. V is TRBV6-6 and J is TRBJ1-4; possibly TRBD1 for D (6 bases). Trimming shortened V by 4 bases and J by 5 bases, and 14 bases separated the two germline ends. Germline CDR1 MNHNY, CDR2 SVGAGI (reference sequence). The CDR3 consists of 15 residues.

This clone was seen a few times. This chain links TRBV19 with TRBJ1-2, with TRBD1 as a possible D gene (6 bases). The germline V gene has CDR1 LNHDA and CDR2 SQIVND (reference sequence). Trimming removed 10 bases at V and 2 bases at J, with 11 bases between. There are 12 residues in the CDR3. CDR3 region: CATVGQNYGYTF. The CDR3 nucleotides are TGTGCCACCGTCGGACAGAACTATGGCTACACCTTC.

V gene TRBV15 combines with J gene TRBJ2-3, with 8 bases matching TRBD2. V lost 1 base, J lost 4 bases, and 4 bases stayed unmatched. The CDR3 totals 15 residues. Per germline, CDR1 LNHNV and CDR2 YYDKDF (reference sequence). The DNA of the CDR3 is TGTGCCACCAGCAGAGGTGCGGGGGGTGCAGATACGCAGTATTTT. Protein sequence: CATSRGAGGADTQYF.

The sample holds one count of this clone. The chain carries TRBV21-1 and TRBJ1-5; the D call of TRBD1 is as the table states it, not checked on the DNA. TRBV21-1 is a documented pseudogene. The length of the CDR3 is 13 residues. The CDR3 nucleotides read TGTGCCAGCAGCCACAGGGGCGGGCAGCCCCAGCATTTT. As protein: CASSHRGGQPQHF.

The chain recombines TRBV30 with TRBJ1-1; 8 nucleotides align to TRBD1. The CDR3 totals 17 residues. The V segment lost 5 bases and the J segment 1 base; nucleotides outside the gene matches: 15. In germline, CDR1 is GTSNPN, CDR2 SVGIG (reference sequence). The CDR3 nucleotides are TGTGCCTGGGCCCCTGGACAGGGAAGGACCTGGAACACTGAAGCTTTCTTT. Translation gives CAWAPGQGRTWNTEAFF.

This chain joins TRBV29-1 and TRBJ1-2, with TRBD1 as a possible D gene (5 bases). V was clipped by 4 bases and J by 9 bases, with 18 bases between them. Germline lookup yields CDR1 SQVTM and CDR2 ANQGSEA. The CDR3 runs 13 residues. The CDR3 loop reads CSVVGQGGWSYTF. CDR3 sequence (DNA): TGCAGCGTTGTCGGGCAGGGAGGTTGGAGCTACACCTTC.

The V and J genes are TRBV18 and TRBJ2-2; D is perhaps TRBD1 (5 bases). Germline V gene sequence: CDR1 KGHSH, CDR2 LQKENI. V lost 2 bases and J 5 bases, leaving 15 bases between the germline ends. The length of the CDR3 is 16 residues. This CDR3 is CASSPSLQGVTGELFF. CDR3 nucleotides: TGTGCCAGCTCACCATCTCTGCAGGGTGTGACCGGGGAGCTGTTTTTT.

V usage is TRBV7-3 and J usage is TRBJ2-5; TRBD2 matches 7 bases. Germline loops: CDR1 SGHTA, CDR2 FQGTGA. V lost 4 bases to trimming and J lost 1 base; unmatched junction nucleotides: 15. CDR3 length: 18 residues. This chain's CDR3 is CASSSGLVGGEAQETQYF. Here the CDR3 DNA reads TGTGCCAGCAGCTCCGGACTAGTTGGGGGGGAAGCCCAAGAGACCCAGTACTTC.

V is TRBV5-6 and J is TRBJ1-1; 8 nucleotides match TRBD1. J gave up 4 bases and V 5 bases, and 4 bases lay outside the gene matches. CDR1 and CDR2 from the germline V gene are SGHDT and YYEEEE. The CDR3 has 13 amino acids. CDR3 nucleotide sequence: TGTGCCAGCAGACAAACAGGGGGCACTGAAGCTTTCTTT. It encodes CASRQTGGTEAFF.

The sample holds one count of this clone. The chain uses TRBV7-2 and TRBJ2-3, with D possibly TRBD2 on 6 matching bases. The V end lost 1 base, the J end lost 0 bases, and 11 bases lay between the germline ends. Germline V gene sequence: CDR1 SGHTA, CDR2 FQGNSA. The length of the CDR3 is 16 residues. The CDR3 sequence: CASSLVGGPSTDTQYF. The CDR3 DNA sequence: TGTGCCAGCAGCTTAGTGGGAGGACCTAGCACAGATACGCAGTATTTT.

This rearrangement joins TRBV11-2 to TRBJ2-5; weak D call: TRBD1 (5 bases). Germline CDR1 reads SGHAT; CDR2 reads FQNNGV. V was pared by 1 base and J by 1 base, with 13 bases between. The CDR3 consists of 16 residues. CDR3 sequence: CASSLGSQGSQETQYF. The CDR3 DNA is TGTGCCAGCAGCTTAGGCTCCCAGGGATCCCAAGAGACCCAGTACTTC.

The chain uses TRBV7-3 and TRBJ2-6; 7 bases agree with TRBD1. This CDR3 spans 17 amino acids. Germline CDR1 is SGHTA and CDR2 is FQGTGA. V shed 5 bases and J 0 bases; nucleotides not matched to a gene: 7. This CDR3 is CASSTTGPSSGANVLTF. CDR3 bases: TGTGCCAGCAGCACGACAGGGCCCTCCTCTGGGGCCAACGTCCTGACTTTC.

This clone was seen just once. The chain combines TRBV30 with TRBJ1-2; D is perhaps TRBD1 (6 bases). The CDR3 is 13 amino acids. Between the trimmed V and J ends, which lost 2 bases and 6 bases, there was a span of 13 bases. Germline values: CDR1 GTSNPN, CDR2 SVGIG (reference sequence). Here the CDR3 DNA reads TGTGCCTGGAGTCCCGGGGCAGGGGATGGCTACACCTTC. Protein: CAWSPGAGDGYTF.

This chain links TRBV7-2 with TRBJ1-5; perhaps TRBD1 as D (5 bases). V shed 1 base and J shed 5 bases, with 6 bases lying between them. Per germline, CDR1 SGHTA and CDR2 FQGNSA. The CDR3 is made up of 13 amino acids. CDR3 protein: CASSLGGDQPQHF. In nucleotides, the CDR3 is TGTGCCAGCAGCTTAGGGGGGGATCAGCCCCAGCATTTT. Looking up the rest from reference TRBV7-2 and TRBJ1-5 gives the full variable domain: GAGVSQSPSNKVTEKGKDVELRCDPISGHTALYWYRQSLGQGLEFLIYFQGNSAPDKSGLPSDRFSAERTGGSVSTLTIQRTQQEDSAVYLCASSLGGDQPQHFGDGTRLSIL.

This chain connects TRBV5-6 to TRBJ1-6; 7 nucleotides agree with TRBD1. CDR3 length: 13 amino acids. Trimming removed 3 bases from V and 9 bases from J; junction bases left unmatched: 3. Germline CDR1 reads SGHDT; CDR2 reads YYEEEE. CDR3 residues: CASSSTGTSPLHF. DNA of the CDR3: TGTGCCAGCAGCTCGACAGGGACTTCACCCCTCCACTTT.

The CDR3 sequence is CASNLGTGASEQYF. CDR3 bases: TGTGCCAGTAATCTAGGGACAGGGGCGTCCGAGCAGTACTTC. J is TRBJ2-7 and V is TRBV19; TRBD1 matches 10 bases. Germline CDR1 reads LNHDA; CDR2 reads SQIVND (reference sequence). Trimming at V came to 7 bases and at J to 6 bases, leaving 9 bases not matched to a gene. This CDR3 is built from 14 residues.

The chain joins TRBV7-9 to TRBJ1-5, with no clear D. The CDR3 runs to 15 residues. The germline gives CDR1 SEHNR, CDR2 FQNEAQ (reference sequence). V lost 6 bases to trimming and J lost 0 bases, with 12 bases between them. This chain's CDR3 is CASSIVGVSNQPQHF. Here the CDR3 DNA reads TGTGCCAGCAGTATAGTGGGAGTTAGCAATCAGCCCCAGCATTTT.

This rearrangement joins TRBV28 to TRBJ2-3; D is possibly TRBD2 (5 bases). Germline V CDR1 and CDR2: MDHEN, SYDVKM. Trimming stripped 5 bases from V and 1 base from J, with 16 bases between. The CDR3 contains 16 residues. CDR3 in DNA: TGTGCCAGCAGTCCCATGTTGGGGAGTGGCACAGATACGCAGTATTTT. Protein product: CASSPMLGSGTDTQYF. Complete variable domain (other parts from reference TRBV28 and TRBJ2-3): DVKVTQSSRYLVKRTGEKVFLECVQDMDHENMFWYRQDPGLGLRLIYFSYDVKMKEKGDIPEGYSVSREKKERFSLILESASTNQTSMYLCASSPMLGSGTDTQYFGPGTRLTVL.

This clone showed up just once. The rearrangement uses TRBV5-4 and TRBJ2-7; weak D call: TRBD1 (5 bases). Trimming removed 2 bases from V and 5 bases from J, with 17 bases in between. This CDR3 is built from 15 residues. In germline, CDR1 is SGHNT, CDR2 YYREEE (reference sequence). The chain's CDR3 is CASSFVSRQGHEQYF. The CDR3 DNA sequence: TGTGCCAGCAGCTTCGTATCGAGGCAGGGCCACGAGCAGTACTTC.

The J gene is TRBJ1-1, the V gene TRBV28; tentatively, D is TRBD1 (6 bases). V was clipped by 10 bases and J by 0 bases, with 12 bases between them. CDR1 MDHEN and CDR2 SYDVKM come from the germline V gene. This CDR3 has 13 residues. In DNA form, the CDR3 reads TGTGCCACCGGAAGGGGGATGAACACTGAAGCTTTCTTT. This translates into CATGRGMNTEAFF. Full variable domain (rest looked up from reference TRBV28 and TRBJ1-1): DVKVTQSSRYLVKRTGEKVFLECVQDMDHENMFWYRQDPGLGLRLIYFSYDVKMKEKGDIPEGYSVSREKKERFSLILESASTNQTSMYLCATGRGMNTEAFFGQGTRLTVV.

Only one count was recorded for this clone. The chain is built from TRBV19 and TRBJ1-1; 11 positions match TRBD1. CDR3 length: 16 residues. The germline gives CDR1 LNHDA, CDR2 SQIVND (reference sequence). V lost 4 bases and J lost 4; bases outside the gene matches: 8. Here the CDR3 reads CASSTLDRGRSTEAFF. CDR3 bases: TGTGCCAGTAGTACCCTGGACAGGGGGCGCAGCACTGAAGCTTTCTTT.

J is TRBJ1-3 and V is TRBV5-1; tentatively, D is TRBD1 (6 bases). This CDR3 region has 15 residues. The V gene's germline CDR1 is SGHRS and CDR2 YFSETQ. Trimming shortened V by 4 bases and J by 0 bases, and 11 bases separated the two germline ends. The CDR3 region has the DNA TGCGCCAGCAGCCTACAGGGAAACTCTGGAAACACCATATATTTT. It translates to CASSLQGNSGNTIYF.

DNA of the CDR3: TGTGCCAGCAGTCGGACAGAGCTTAACTATGGCTACACCTTC. The encoded protein is CASSRTELNYGYTF. The chain is built from TRBV21-1 and TRBJ1-2; the table assigns TRBD1, which was not confirmed against the DNA. TRBV21-1 is a pseudogene. CDR3 size: 14 residues.

The DNA for the CDR3 is TGTGCCAGCAGCCTCGCGGGGCTGGGGAATGAGCAGTTCTTC. It translates to CASSLAGLGNEQFF. V usage is TRBV7-2 and J usage is TRBJ2-1, with D perhaps matching TRBD2 (6 bases). This CDR3 spans 14 amino acids. CDR1 and CDR2 from the germline V gene are SGHTA and FQGNSA. Deletions cut 5 bases from V and 7 bases from J, with 15 bases between.

The rearrangement links TRBV28 to TRBJ1-5; tentative D call: TRBD1 (5 bases). CDR1 MDHEN and CDR2 SYDVKM come from the germline V gene. Trimming took 1 base from V and 2 from J, leaving 12 bases between them. The CDR3 runs 16 residues. This CDR3 reads CASSLSGGFGNQPQHF. CDR3 nucleotide sequence: TGTGCCAGCAGTTTATCCGGGGGGTTTGGCAATCAGCCCCAGCATTTT. The variable domain in full, with the rest retrieved from reference TRBV28 and TRBJ1-5, is DVKVTQSSRYLVKRTGEKVFLECVQDMDHENMFWYRQDPGLGLRLIYFSYDVKMKEKGDIPEGYSVSREKKERFSLILESASTNQTSMYLCASSLSGGFGNQPQHFGDGTRLSIL.

The CDR3 sequence: CASTSGSPSYNEQFF. The DNA for the CDR3 is TGTGCCAGTACTAGCGGGAGCCCCTCCTACAATGAGCAGTTCTTC. The chain employs TRBV14 and TRBJ2-1; the match to TRBD2 covers 11 bases. With 9 bases clipped from V and 0 bases from J, the junction kept 4 bases outside the gene matches. Germline CDR1 and CDR2: SGHDN and FVKESK. The CDR3 loop spans 15 amino acids.

This clone was seen a handful of times. The chain recombines TRBV19 with TRBJ2-7; TRBD1 matches at 7 bases. The CDR3 sequence is 15 residues long. The germline V gene encodes CDR1 LNHDA and CDR2 SQIVND (reference sequence). The ends lost 1 base at V and 2 bases at J; junction bases unmatched: 5. The CDR3 protein is CASSIAGTDPYEQYF. In DNA, the CDR3 is TGTGCCAGTAGTATAGCCGGGACAGACCCCTACGAGCAGTACTTC.

V usage is TRBV29-1 and J usage is TRBJ1-4, with TRBD1 matching 8 bases. Germline V lookup: CDR1 SQVTM, CDR2 ANQGSEA. V lost 6 bases, J lost 8 bases, and 5 bases stayed unmatched. The CDR3 contains 12 residues. The CDR3 DNA follows: TGCAGCGTACAGGGGGTCGGGGAAAAACTGTTTTTT. Translated: CSVQGVGEKLFF.

This rearrangement joins TRBV27 to TRBJ2-7, with D tentatively TRBD2 (6 bases). Germline CDR1 and CDR2: MNHEY and SMNVEV (reference sequence). The CDR3 contains 14 residues. V lost 5 bases and J lost 0, with 11 bases in between. CDR3 DNA sequence: TGTGCCAGCAGTCCCCGGACTATCTCCTACGAGCAGTACGTC. It yields the protein CASSPRTISYEQYV.